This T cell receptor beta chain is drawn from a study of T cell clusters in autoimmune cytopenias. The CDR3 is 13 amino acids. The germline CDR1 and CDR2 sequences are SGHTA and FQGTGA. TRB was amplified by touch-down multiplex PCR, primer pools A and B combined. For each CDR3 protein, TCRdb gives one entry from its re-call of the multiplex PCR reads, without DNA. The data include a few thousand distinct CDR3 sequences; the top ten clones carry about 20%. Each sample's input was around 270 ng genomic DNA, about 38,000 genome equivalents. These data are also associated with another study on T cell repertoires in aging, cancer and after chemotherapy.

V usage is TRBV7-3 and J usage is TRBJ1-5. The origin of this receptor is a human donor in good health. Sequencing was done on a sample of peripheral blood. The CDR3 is CASSPVRREPQHF. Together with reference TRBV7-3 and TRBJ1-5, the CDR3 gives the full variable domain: GAGVSQTPSNKVTEKGKYVELRCDPISGHTALYWYRQSLGQGPEFLIYFQGTGAADDSGLPNDRFFAVRPEGSVSTLKIQRTERGDSAVYLCASSPVRREPQHFGDGTRLSIL.